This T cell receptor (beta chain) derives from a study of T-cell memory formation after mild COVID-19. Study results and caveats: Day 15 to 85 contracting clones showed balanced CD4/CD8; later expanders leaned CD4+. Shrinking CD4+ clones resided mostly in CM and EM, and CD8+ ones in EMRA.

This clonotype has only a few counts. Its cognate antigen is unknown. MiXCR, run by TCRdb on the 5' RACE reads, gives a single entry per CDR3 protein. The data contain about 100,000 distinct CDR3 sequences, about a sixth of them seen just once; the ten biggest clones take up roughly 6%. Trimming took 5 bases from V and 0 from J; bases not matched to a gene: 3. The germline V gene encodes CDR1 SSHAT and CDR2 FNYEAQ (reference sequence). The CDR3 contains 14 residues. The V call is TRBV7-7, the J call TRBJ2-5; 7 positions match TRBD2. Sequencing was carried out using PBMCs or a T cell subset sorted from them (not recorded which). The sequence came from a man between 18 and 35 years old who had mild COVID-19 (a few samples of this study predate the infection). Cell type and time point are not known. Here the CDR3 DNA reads TGTGCCAGCAGCCCCCGGGGGGACCAAGAGACCCAGTACTTC. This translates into CASSPRGDQETQYF. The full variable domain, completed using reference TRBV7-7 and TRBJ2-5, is GAGVSQSPRYKVTKRGQDVTLRCDPISSHATLYWYQQALGQGPEFLTYFNYEAQPDKSGLPSDRFSAERPEGSISTLTIQRTEQRDSAMYRCASSPRGDQETQYFGPGTRLLVL.